A single TCR beta chain is shown here with its context. What it binds is not known. It was with 60 Vbeta and 13 Jbeta primers that the PCR ran. Here immunoSEQ multiplex PCR was the method, and the copy in TCRdb shows in-frame clones only, minus some. The sample holds about 140,000 clones, 78% seen once. These data originate in a study of cytomegalovirus exposure and HLA in healthy donors. Study-wide results and limits: Altogether, some 170 TCR beta chains were recorded as cytomegalovirus-associated. The CMV antigen specificity of a few CMV-associated chains was confirmed through in vitro analysis. Reports described diagnosis of cytomegalovirus status by the classifier as highly specific and sensitive.

CDR3 size: 15 residues. Germline V lookup: CDR1 SGHVS, CDR2 FQNEAQ. Trimming left V 2 bases short and J 2 bases short, with 9 bases between. The source is a male donor in good health and CMV-seronegative. Material: PBMCs. The V and J genes are TRBV7-8 and TRBJ2-2; D is ambiguous. The CDR3 region has the DNA TGTGCCAGCAGCTTACGAGAGAAAAACACCGGGGAGCTGTTTTTT. It translates to CASSLREKNTGELFF.